The clone carrying this T cell receptor (beta chain) came up many times. Antigen unknown. These data come from a study of T cell repertoires in cytomegalovirus infection. Study background: Researchers turned to recently identified HLA-C-restricted CMV epitopes as well as well-studied HLA-B-restricted ones. The public TCR beta signatures pointed to both CMV infection and matching HLA type.

This CDR3 contains 18 residues. Germline V gene data show CDR1 as SGHVS and CDR2 as FQNEAQ. J lost 4 bases, V lost 1 base, and 10 bases had no gene match. The study's findings and limits: There were HLA-C-restricted CMV-specific TCR beta clonotypes dominating the ex vivo response. The cumulative frequency of public TCR beta families identified carriers of CMV plus the relevant HLA.

TCRdb passed the reads through MiXCR, listing each CDR3 protein once. Of approximately 990,000 distinct CDR3 sequences detected, around 31% appear once; the ten largest clones hold about an eighth. The sample consisted of cultured CD8+ T cells from PBMCs, taken from culture after CMV antigen stimulation. V usage is TRBV7-8 and J usage is TRBJ2-1; 10 nucleotides align to TRBD1. The source of this sequence is a human donor in good health (CMV status not recorded). Some clones in this sample may be carry-over from other donors' samples. The CDR3 loop is CASSLVFGDRGFYNEQFF. The CDR3, as DNA: TGTGCCAGCAGCTTAGTTTTTGGGGACAGGGGATTTTACAATGAGCAGTTCTTC.